The 10 T cell receptor beta chains reported below all come from one sample, sequenced in a study of OX40 agonist ivuxolimab in advanced cancers. TCRdb's table, derived via immunoSEQ multiplex PCR, lists solely in-frame clones and lacks some. The table has 50,000 to 60,000 clones, roughly 90% seen once. Here the sequenced sample was CD4+ or CD8+ T cells sorted from blood, taken in a trial of the OX40 agonist ivuxolimab. These receptors were taken from an adult with an advanced solid tumor such as melanoma, head and neck, liver or kidney cancer.

This sequence joins TRBV7-6 and TRBJ2-7; TRBD2 is a possible D gene (5 bases). Germline V gene lookup returns CDR1 SGHVS and CDR2 FNYEAQ. Trimming cost V 4 bases and J 5 bases, with 12 bases left between them. There are 13 residues in the CDR3. The CDR3 sequence is CASSSNGVDEQYF. The CDR3 nucleotides are TGTGCCAGCAGCTCGAACGGGGTTGACGAGCAGTACTTC.

The chain employs TRBV18 and TRBJ2-5; 10 bases fit TRBD2. Germline CDR1 is KGHSH and CDR2 is LQKENI. CDR3 length equals 17 residues. With V trimmed by 3 bases and J by 1 base, 8 bases remained unmatched. The CDR3 is CASSPPTSGEIQETQYF. The CDR3 bases are TGTGCCAGCTCACCCCCTACTAGCGGGGAGATCCAAGAGACCCAGTACTTC.

The chain employs TRBV5-8 and TRBJ1-3; 8 bases are a match to TRBD1. Germline trimming cut 10 bases from V and 6 bases from J; bases unmatched to any gene: 9. The germline V gene has CDR1 SGHTS and CDR2 YDEGEE. CDR3 length equals 13 residues. As DNA, the CDR3 is TGTGCCGAAAGAACGACAGGGGAAAACACCATATATTTT. Protein: CAERTTGENTIYF.

This sequence joins TRBV27 and TRBJ2-5; no reliable D call. CDR1 MNHEY and CDR2 SMNVEV come from the germline V gene (reference sequence). The length of the CDR3 is 15 residues. Trimming pared 2 bases from V and 2 bases from J, leaving 12 bases between. The CDR3 reads CASSLRLTPQETQYF. In DNA, the CDR3 is TGTGCCAGCAGTTTACGGCTAACCCCTCAAGAGACCCAGTACTTC.

The CDR3 DNA reads as TGTGCCATCAGGAAGGAATGGACTAGCGGGGAGACCCAGTACTTC. Translating gives CAIRKEWTSGETQYF. The chain is built from TRBV10-3 and TRBJ2-5; 11 nucleotides agree with TRBD2. From germline, CDR1 is ENHRY and CDR2 SYGVKD. CDR3 length: 15 residues. J lost 5 bases, V lost 6 bases, and 8 bases had no gene match.

The chain links TRBV27 to TRBJ2-7, with D uncertain. The CDR3 is made up of 13 amino acids. The germline gives CDR1 MNHEY, CDR2 SMNVEV (reference sequence). Trimming removed 0 bases at V and 5 bases at J, with 8 bases between. CDR3: CASSLSFLNEQYF. CDR3 DNA sequence: TGTGCCAGCAGTTTATCCTTTCTGAACGAGCAGTACTTC.

The CDR3 DNA follows: TGTGCCAGCAGCTTTGGACAGGGGGCGGGTGAGCAGTACTTC. Protein: CASSFGQGAGEQYF. The chain employs TRBV13 and TRBJ2-7; TRBD1 agrees at 11 bases. Per the germline V gene, CDR1 is PRHDT and CDR2 is FYEKMQ (reference sequence). Trimming removed 3 bases from V and 7 bases from J; junction bases left unmatched: 5. The CDR3 is made up of 14 amino acids.

This chain links TRBV5-6 with TRBJ2-7; 9 nucleotides line up with TRBD1. CDR1 SGHDT and CDR2 YYEEEE come from the germline V gene. After removal of 3 bases from V and 0 bases from J, the junction contained 7 bases not matched to a gene. CDR3 length: 16 amino acids. The CDR3 protein is CASSSGQGAFSYEQYV. Here the CDR3 DNA reads TGTGCCAGCAGCTCGGGACAGGGCGCCTTCTCCTACGAGCAGTACGTC.

CDR3 nucleotides: TGTGCCAGCAGCCGGGCCCAGGGGGAAGTCACAGATACGCAGTATTTT. Translated: CASSRAQGEVTDTQYF. The genes are TRBV7-9 and TRBJ2-3; 7 bases are a match to TRBD1. V trimming: 5 bases; J trimming: 2 bases; junction bases outside the gene matches: 10. CDR3 length: 16 amino acids. The germline gives CDR1 SEHNR, CDR2 FQNEAQ (reference sequence).

The chain employs TRBV29-1 and TRBJ1-1; 12 bases match TRBD1. CDR3 length: 13 residues. J gave up 5 bases and V 7 bases, and 5 bases lay outside the gene matches. CDR1 SQVTM and CDR2 ANQGSEA come from the germline V gene. The CDR3 region is CSAAGQGATEAFF. DNA of the CDR3: TGCAGCGCTGCGGGACAGGGGGCGACTGAAGCTTTCTTT.